The 9 T cell receptor beta chains below come from one sample, sequenced in a study of blood T cell repertoires in COVID-19. Profiling relied on immunoSEQ multiplex PCR, and the TCRdb table lists in-frame clones only, not all of them. Here the sample spans about 140,000 clones, 87% being singletons. Sample: peripheral blood. The receptors originated from a man aged 45 to 65 who had recovered from COVID-19.

This chain's CDR3 is CASSQRGRGPEAFF. In nucleotides, the CDR3 is TGTGCCAGCAGCCAAAGGGGGCGGGGACCTGAAGCTTTCTTT. This chain connects TRBV14 to TRBJ1-1; 7 nucleotides agree with TRBD1. The CDR3 runs 14 residues. V lost 2 bases and J lost 6; bases outside the gene matches: 6. Germline V gene data show CDR1 as SGHDN and CDR2 as FVKESK.

The rearrangement uses TRBV7-9 and TRBJ1-3; D possibly corresponds to TRBD1 (5 bases). The germline V gene encodes CDR1 SEHNR and CDR2 FQNEAQ (reference sequence). Trimming cost V 3 bases and J 0 bases, with 9 bases left between them. The CDR3 loop spans 15 amino acids. The CDR3 loop reads CASSFRVSSGNTIYF. The CDR3 region has the DNA TGTGCCAGCAGCTTCAGGGTTAGCTCTGGAAACACCATATATTTT.

The rearrangement uses TRBV2 and TRBJ1-1; 7 bases agree with TRBD1. This CDR3 is built from 13 residues. V gave up 6 bases and J gave up 6 bases; unmatched junction bases: 7. In germline, CDR1 is SNHLY, CDR2 FYNNEI. The CDR3 reads CASSPRGKAEAFF. The CDR3 coding sequence is TGTGCCAGCAGCCCCAGGGGGAAAGCTGAAGCTTTCTTT.

V is TRBV30 and J is TRBJ2-1; 9 bases line up with TRBD2. The V gene end was trimmed by 4 bases and the J gene end by 15 bases; junction bases not matched to a gene: 10. Germline loops: CDR1 GTSNPN, CDR2 SVGIG (reference sequence). This CDR3 has 12 residues. CDR3 loop: CAWTASGGLPFF. The CDR3 DNA reads as TGTGCCTGGACCGCAAGCGGGGGGCTTCCGTTCTTC.

This clone came up a few times. CDR3 bases: TGTGCCAGCAGCCAAGATACCCCGAGTCGGGCTTTCTTT. It specifies CASSQDTPSRAFF. The J gene is TRBJ1-1, the V gene TRBV14; D remains ambiguous. The CDR3 runs 13 residues. The V gene lost 0 bases and the J gene lost 11 bases, with 13 bases spanning the gap. The V gene's germline CDR1 is SGHDN and CDR2 FVKESK. Full variable domain (outside the CDR3, taken from reference TRBV14 and TRBJ1-1): EAGVTQFPSHSVIEKGQTVTLRCDPISGHDNLYWYRRVMGKEIKFLLHFVKESKQDESGMPNNRFLAERTGGTYSTLKVQPAELEDSGVYFCASSQDTPSRAFFGQGTRLTVV.

This sequence joins TRBV13 and TRBJ2-7; a weak D match, TRBD1 (5 bases). This CDR3 contains 17 residues. V was trimmed by 4 bases and J by 1 base, leaving 20 bases between them. CDR1 and CDR2 from the germline V gene are PRHDT and FYEKMQ (reference sequence). CDR3 amino acids: CASSYQLVGLRSYEQYF. CDR3 DNA: TGTGCCAGCAGCTACCAACTCGTGGGGCTGAGATCCTACGAGCAGTACTTC.

The chain has TRBV9 and TRBJ2-3; D uncertain. Trimming cost V 0 bases and J 2 bases, with 7 bases left between them. The V gene's germline CDR1 is SGDLS and CDR2 YYNGEE. The CDR3 length is 14 residues. The chain's CDR3 is CASSVGLPTDTQYF. CDR3 coding DNA: TGTGCCAGCAGCGTAGGTCTTCCCACAGATACGCAGTATTTT.

The V call is TRBV4-1, the J call TRBJ1-5; 9 bases align to TRBD1. CDR1 MGHRA and CDR2 YSYEKL come from the germline V gene. There are 18 residues in the CDR3. The ends lost 0 bases at V and 7 bases at J; junction bases unmatched: 13. CDR3 region: CASSQDAVDRGVNQPQHF. The DNA for the CDR3 is TGCGCCAGCAGCCAAGATGCCGTGGACAGGGGAGTGAACCAGCCCCAGCATTTT.

The V gene is TRBV5-1, the J gene TRBJ1-1, with D maybe TRBD1 (6 bases). The germline CDR1 and CDR2 sequences are SGHRS and YFSETQ. There are 15 residues in the CDR3. V was clipped by 5 bases and J by 2 bases, with 16 bases between them. CDR3 amino acids: CASSLDTGSNTEAFF. The CDR3 DNA reads TGCGCCAGCAGTTTAGACACAGGGTCTAACACTGAAGCTTTCTTT.